This T cell receptor (beta chain) appears in the sequencing data of a study of PD-1 blockade in classical Hodgkin lymphoma. Brentuximab vedotin exposure varied, and every patient relapsed after autologous stem cell transplantation. Sequenced by immunoSEQ multiplex PCR; TCRdb stores in-frame clones only, minus some. The sample includes under 75,000 clones, 85% to 90% of them seen just once. The CDR3 totals 13 residues. Germline loops: CDR1 SGHRS, CDR2 YFSETQ. The germline V and J ends were trimmed by 2 bases and 6 bases, with 11 bases remaining between them. The V gene is TRBV5-1, the J gene TRBJ2-5; the D is unclear. The input for sequencing was peripheral blood mononuclear cells (PBMCs), taken before the second cycle of nivolumab. The clonotype originates from a human donor with classical Hodgkin lymphoma. CDR3 amino acids: CASSFPLDQTQYF. CDR3 sequence (DNA): TGCGCCAGCAGCTTCCCCTTAGACCAGACCCAGTACTTC.